The rows below give T cell receptor beta chains drawn from one sample of a study of blood T cell repertoires in COVID-19. TCRdb's copy holds only in-frame clones and misses some; the assay was immunoSEQ multiplex PCR. This sample has under 350,000 clones, with 86% found just once. Material for sequencing was PBMCs or T cells enriched from blood (not recorded which). These receptors originate from a man in his thirties or forties who had recovered from COVID-19. CDR3s include the opening cysteine and the closing phenylalanine or tryptophan. D genes are given only for firm matches. Part of the rows lack a size; the others show once, few, many or a class for expanded clones.

j_call v_call clone_size d_call cdr3_aa cdr3_nt
TRBJ2-2 TRBV5-1 few NA CASSPLPETGELFF TGCGCCAGCAGCCCGCTCCCGGAGACCGGGGAGCTGTTTTTT
TRBJ2-1 TRBV28 NA TRBD1 CASSLYLVGTGGQSYNEQFF TGTGCCAGCAGTTTATATTTAGTGGGGACAGGGGGCCAGTCCTACAATGAGCAGTTCTTC
TRBJ2-2 TRBV30 NA NA CAWSPLQGTAGELFF TGTGCCTGGAGTCCGCTACAGGGTACGGCCGGGGAGCTGTTTTTT
TRBJ2-1 TRBV14 NA NA CASSRWREAGNEQFF TGTGCCAGCAGCCGGTGGAGAGAGGCCGGCAATGAGCAGTTCTTC
TRBJ1-4 TRBV12-3/TRBV12-4 NA NA CASSLREGEKLFF TGTGCCAGCAGTCTGAGGGAGGGTGAAAAACTGTTTTTT
TRBJ1-6 TRBV2 few TRBD1 CASSEETGESSPLHF TGTGCCAGCAGTGAAGAGACAGGGGAATCTTCACCCCTCCACTTT
TRBJ2-1 TRBV19 once TRBD2 CASRSGGHEQFF TGTGCCAGTCGGTCGGGAGGTCATGAGCAGTTCTTC
TRBJ2-3 TRBV11-2 once NA CASRLSSVGTDTQYF TGTGCCAGCAGATTATCTAGCGTGGGCACAGATACGCAGTATTTT
TRBJ1-1 TRBV6-2/TRBV6-3 few NA CASSYSDRATEAFF TGTGCCAGCAGTTACTCAGATCGAGCCACTGAAGCTTTCTTT
TRBJ2-7 TRBV3-1/TRBV3-2 NA TRBD2 CASSLTSGGTLSYEQYF TGTGCCAGCAGCCTTACTAGCGGGGGGACACTTTCCTACGAGCAGTACTTC
TRBJ1-2 TRBV20-1 once NA CSASQTGRGGYTF TGCAGTGCTAGTCAAACGGGTCGGGGTGGCTACACCTTC
TRBJ2-2 TRBV13 NA NA CASSLRVGGAGELFF TGTGCCAGCAGCTTACGGGTAGGGGGAGCCGGGGAGCTGTTTTTT
TRBJ2-1 TRBV5-1 NA TRBD2 CASSLGNSGRASTEQFF TGCGCCAGCAGCTTGGGAAATAGCGGGAGGGCCTCGACTGAGCAGTTCTTC
TRBJ2-1 TRBV6-5 NA TRBD2 CASSNRGVAYNEQFF TGTGCCAGCAGTAACCGGGGGGTTGCCTACAATGAGCAGTTCTTC
TRBJ1-2 TRBV30 NA NA CAWSVTGTDGYTF TGTGCCTGGAGTGTAACCGGGACTGATGGCTACACCTTC
TRBJ2-7 TRBV7-9 once NA CASNSPRNSSYEQYF TGTGCCAGCAACTCACCCAGGAATAGCTCCTACGAGCAGTACTTC
TRBJ2-5 TRBV28 NA TRBD1 CASSLGQGVSETQYF TGTGCCAGCAGTTTAGGACAGGGGGTCTCCGAGACCCAGTACTTC
TRBJ2-1 TRBV11-3 NA NA CASSFQGSSYNEQFF TGTGCCAGCAGCTTCCAGGGGAGCTCCTACAATGAGCAGTTCTTC
TRBJ2-1 TRBV11-2 NA NA CASRFLASVSYNEQFF TGTGCCAGCAGGTTTCTGGCCTCCGTCTCCTACAATGAGCAGTTCTTC
TRBJ2-2 TRBV30 NA NA CAWGFSRTTLSGELFF TGTGCCTGGGGATTTAGTCGGACTACCTTGAGCGGGGAGCTGTTTTTT
TRBJ2-2 TRBV24-1 NA TRBD2 CATSGEGLAGLGTGELFF TGTGCCACCAGTGGCGAAGGACTAGCGGGGTTAGGGACCGGGGAGCTGTTTTTT
TRBJ1-5 TRBV18 NA TRBD1 CASSPGQGAVVYSNQPQHF TGTGCCAGCTCACCAGGACAGGGGGCCGTAGTTTATAGCAATCAGCCCCAGCATTTT
TRBJ2-3 TRBV7-2 NA TRBD2 CASSLDLLAGITDTQYF TGTGCCAGCAGCTTAGATTTACTAGCGGGGATCACAGATACGCAGTATTTT
TRBJ2-5 TRBV3-1/TRBV3-2 NA TRBD1 CASSQLTGQETQYF TGTGCCAGCAGCCAACTGACAGGGCAAGAGACCCAGTACTTC
TRBJ2-5 TRBV6-5 NA TRBD1 CASSYFSVRGETQYF TGTGCCAGCAGTTACTTCTCGGTCAGGGGGGAGACCCAGTACTTC
TRBJ1-6 TRBV5-1 NA TRBD1 CASSLLGGESPLHF TGCGCCAGCAGCTTGTTAGGGGGCGAATCACCCCTCCACTTT
TRBJ2-2 TRBV27 NA NA CASSFGGTGELFF TGTGCCAGCAGTTTCGGGGGCACCGGGGAGCTGTTTTTT
TRBJ2-2 TRBV19 NA NA CASSPSPGVVTGELFF TGTGCCAGTAGTCCCTCCCCAGGGGTTGTCACCGGGGAGCTGTTTTTT
TRBJ2-2 TRBV19 NA TRBD1 CASSNYRGPGELFF TGTGCCAGTAGTAATTACAGGGGGCCCGGGGAGCTGTTTTTT